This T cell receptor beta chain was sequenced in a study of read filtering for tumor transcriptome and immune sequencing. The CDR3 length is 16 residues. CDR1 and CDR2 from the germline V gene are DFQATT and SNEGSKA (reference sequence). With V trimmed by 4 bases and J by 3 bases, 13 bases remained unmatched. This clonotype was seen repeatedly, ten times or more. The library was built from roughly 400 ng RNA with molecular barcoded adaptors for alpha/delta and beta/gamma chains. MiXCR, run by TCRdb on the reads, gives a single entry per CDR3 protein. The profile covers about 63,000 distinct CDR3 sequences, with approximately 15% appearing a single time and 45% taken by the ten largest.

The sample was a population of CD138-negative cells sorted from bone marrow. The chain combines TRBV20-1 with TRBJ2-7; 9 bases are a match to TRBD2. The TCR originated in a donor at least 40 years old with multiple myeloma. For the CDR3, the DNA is TGCAGTGCTAAGGAGGCGGGAGGGCCGAGAGTCTACGAGCAGTACTTC. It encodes CSAKEAGGPRVYEQYF.